Below are 29 T cell receptor beta chains sequenced from a single sample in a study of blood T cell repertoires in COVID-19. Clones were sequenced by immunoSEQ multiplex PCR, and TCRdb holds only the in-frame ones, with some missing. The sample contains about 360,000 clones, about 86% of which appear only once. The material sequenced was peripheral blood. These receptor sequences come from a woman aged 55 to 70 with COVID-19, enrolled during active disease.

This clone was observed a few times. The V call is TRBV19, the J call TRBJ1-4; 8 bases are a match to TRBD1. Germline CDR1 LNHDA, CDR2 SQIVND (reference sequence). J lost 8 bases, V lost 5 bases, and 4 bases had no gene match. The CDR3 is 13 residues long. The CDR3 spells CASSDRGWEKLFF. The DNA of the CDR3 is TGTGCCAGTAGTGACAGGGGATGGGAAAAACTGTTTTTT.

The V and J genes are TRBV6-5 and TRBJ1-2; D uncertain. The V end lost 9 bases, the J end lost 8 bases, and 13 bases lay between the germline ends. Germline loops: CDR1 MNHEY, CDR2 SVGAGI. The CDR3 has 11 residues. The CDR3 loop reads CASKFSDGYTF. CDR3 in DNA: TGTGCCAGTAAATTCAGCGACGGCTACACCTTC.

This chain joins TRBV9 and TRBJ2-7; 9 bases match TRBD1. With 2 bases clipped from V and 0 bases from J, the junction kept 9 bases outside the gene matches. This CDR3 is 17 amino acids long. The germline gives CDR1 SGDLS, CDR2 YYNGEE. The chain's CDR3 is CASSVGTGSALSYEQYF. CDR3 sequence (DNA): TGTGCCAGCAGCGTTGGGACAGGGTCCGCACTCTCCTACGAGCAGTACTTC.

This chain links TRBV27 with TRBJ2-1; 8 bases agree with TRBD2. This CDR3 has 14 residues. The germline gives CDR1 MNHEY, CDR2 SMNVEV (reference sequence). V was pared by 3 bases and J by 5 bases, with 3 bases of the junction left unmatched. CDR3 sequence (DNA): TGTGCCAGCAGTTTCGGCGGGGGGAACAATGAGCAGTTCTTC. This sequence encodes CASSFGGGNNEQFF.

The J gene is TRBJ2-1, the V gene TRBV10-2, with 8 bases matching TRBD2. J lost 2 bases, V lost 10 bases, and 25 bases had no gene match. Looked up from germline, CDR1 is WSHSY and CDR2 is SAAADI. The CDR3 loop spans 20 amino acids. CDR3 protein: CAIRPEWERGIVTPYNEQFF. CDR3 sequence (DNA): TGCGCCATCCGACCCGAATGGGAGCGGGGGATCGTCACCCCCTACAATGAGCAGTTCTTC.

The chain joins TRBV7-3 to TRBJ2-7; 7 bases are shared with TRBD1. Per the germline V gene, CDR1 is SGHTA and CDR2 is FQGTGA. The CDR3 sequence is 15 residues long. Trimming removed 2 bases from V and 4 bases from J; junction bases left unmatched: 8. Here the CDR3 reads CASSLYPGTEYEQYF. In DNA, the CDR3 is TGTGCCAGCAGCTTATACCCCGGGACAGAATACGAGCAGTACTTC.

This chain connects TRBV7-9 to TRBJ2-7; D might be TRBD1 (6 bases). V was clipped by 0 bases and J by 6 bases, with 15 bases between them. The CDR3 sequence is 15 residues long. Germline V gene lookup returns CDR1 SEHNR and CDR2 FQNEAQ (reference sequence). The DNA of the CDR3 is TGTGCCAGCAGCTTAGCGATGCAGGCCAGGGGCGAGCAGTACTTC. Its protein product is CASSLAMQARGEQYF.

This clone was seen more than once but under ten times. The V and J genes are TRBV7-9 and TRBJ1-5; TRBD1 agrees at 9 bases. The germline V gene encodes CDR1 SEHNR and CDR2 FQNEAQ (reference sequence). CDR3 size: 15 residues. Trimming took 4 bases from V and 2 from J; bases not matched to a gene: 3. The CDR3 DNA is TGTGCCAGCAGCTCGGACAGGGGTGGCAATCAGCCCCAGCATTTT. The encoded protein is CASSSDRGGNQPQHF. Full variable domain (missing parts from reference TRBV7-9 and TRBJ1-5): DTGVSQNPRHKITKRGQNVTFRCDPISEHNRLYWYRQTLGQGPEFLTYFQNEAQLEKSRLLSDRFSAERPKGSFSTLEIQRTEQGDSAMYLCASSSDRGGNQPQHFGDGTRLSIL.

This clone occurred a few times. The V and J genes are TRBV19 and TRBJ1-5; TRBD1 matches 9 bases. Germline-derived CDR1 and CDR2 are LNHDA and SQIVND (reference sequence). The J segment lost 2 bases and the V segment lost 0 bases, leaving 5 bases of the junction unmatched. The CDR3 has 17 residues. CDR3 protein: CASSIDLDRGGNQPQHF. In DNA form, the CDR3 reads TGTGCCAGTAGTATAGATCTCGACAGGGGGGGCAATCAGCCCCAGCATTTT.

The rearrangement joins TRBV7-3 to TRBJ2-2; tentatively, D is TRBD1 (6 bases). Trimming cost V 0 bases and J 4 bases, with 12 bases left between them. The germline V gene encodes CDR1 SGHTA and CDR2 FQGTGA. The CDR3 contains 16 residues. This CDR3 is CASSLTGAQGTGELFF. The CDR3 coding sequence is TGTGCCAGCAGCTTAACGGGGGCTCAGGGCACCGGGGAGCTGTTTTTT.

The genes are TRBV5-1 and TRBJ1-1; 8 bases line up with TRBD1. The CDR3 contains 16 residues. The V gene's germline CDR1 is SGHRS and CDR2 YFSETQ. V dropped 3 bases and J dropped 0; count of bases not matched to a gene: 7. The CDR3 here is CASSSRTGWMNTEAFF. The CDR3 region has the DNA TGCGCCAGCAGCTCGAGGACAGGGTGGATGAACACTGAAGCTTTCTTT.

The chain uses TRBV10-3 and TRBJ2-1; D is unresolved. Germline V gives CDR1 ENHRY, CDR2 SYGVKD. Trimming cost V 0 bases and J 8 bases, with 8 bases left between them. CDR3 length: 13 amino acids. Here the CDR3 DNA reads TGTGCCATCAGTGAGTCCGGAAGCGATGAGCAGTTCTTC. Translation: CAISESGSDEQFF.

The chain recombines TRBV7-9 with TRBJ2-1, with D uncertain. CDR3 length equals 13 residues. Trimming took off 1 base at V and 8 bases at J, with 9 bases between the two ends. CDR1 and CDR2 (germline): SEHNR, FQNEAQ (reference sequence). Written as DNA, the CDR3 is TGTGCCAGCAGCTTAGGGTACCGGGATGAGCAGTTCTTC. Its translation: CASSLGYRDEQFF.

This clone was recorded at least ten times. The J gene is TRBJ1-2, the V gene TRBV19; TRBD1 matches at 7 bases. Trimming removed 6 bases from V and 0 bases from J; junction bases left unmatched: 4. Per germline, CDR1 LNHDA and CDR2 SQIVND (reference sequence). The CDR3 runs 14 residues. The CDR3 region is CASSLTGTNYGYTF. The CDR3 DNA reads as TGTGCCAGTAGCCTGACAGGGACTAACTATGGCTACACCTTC.

The gene calls are TRBV3-1 (or the pseudogene TRBV3-2) and TRBJ1-6; D is uncertain. Germline V gives CDR1 LGHDT, CDR2 YNNKEL (reference sequence). V was pared by 1 base and J by 5 bases, with 3 bases between. The CDR3 sequence is 13 residues long. The CDR3 reads CASSQVNNSPLHF. In DNA, the CDR3 is TGTGCCAGCAGCCAAGTTAATAATTCACCCCTCCACTTT.

In nucleotides, the CDR3 is TGTGCCAGCAGTTACTATGGACAGCGCGAAGCTTTCTTT. Residues: CASSYYGQREAFF. This sequence joins TRBV6-5 and TRBJ1-1, with D possibly being TRBD1 (6 bases). V lost 1 base, J lost 8 bases, and 11 bases lay in between. The CDR3 spans 13 residues. CDR1 and CDR2 (germline): MNHEY, SVGAGI.

CDR3 region: CASSFNSGGASDTQYF. The CDR3 bases are TGTGCCAGCAGCTTTAATAGCGGGGGGGCCTCAGATACGCAGTATTTT. The genes are TRBV11-2 and TRBJ2-3; TRBD2 matches 11 bases. This CDR3 contains 16 residues. Germline V gene lookup returns CDR1 SGHAT and CDR2 FQNNGV. The ends lost 3 bases at V and 4 bases at J; junction bases unmatched: 6.

The chain is built from TRBV18 and TRBJ1-3; D is perhaps TRBD1 (5 bases). The CDR3 is made up of 16 amino acids. From germline, CDR1 is KGHSH and CDR2 LQKENI. Trimming shortened V by 6 bases and J by 2 bases, and 17 bases separated the two germline ends. Written as DNA, the CDR3 is TGTGCCAGCTCTGCCCCCCAGGGAATAGCTGGAAACACCATATATTTT. This gives the protein CASSAPQGIAGNTIYF.

The CDR3 here is CASSHEGQGQYYTF. CDR3 nucleotides: TGCGCCAGCAGCCACGAGGGACAGGGCCAATACTACACCTTC. This rearrangement joins TRBV5-1 to TRBJ1-2; 9 positions agree with TRBD1. The CDR3 extends over 14 amino acids. V lost 4 bases to trimming and J lost 10 bases; unmatched junction nucleotides: 11. Germline V gene sequence: CDR1 SGHRS, CDR2 YFSETQ.

This chain connects TRBV18 to TRBJ1-6, with no clear D. There are 17 residues in the CDR3. Germline CDR1 and CDR2: KGHSH and LQKENI. The V and J ends lost 6 bases and 3 bases respectively, with 18 bases between them. The CDR3: CASSPQSRSRYNSPLHF. CDR3 nucleotides: TGTGCCAGCTCCCCTCAATCTCGTAGCCGCTATAATTCACCCCTCCACTTT.

This clone was detected only once. The V and J genes are TRBV28 and TRBJ2-1; TRBD2 agrees at 9 bases. The CDR3 totals 18 residues. Trimming took 7 bases from V and 0 from J; bases not matched to a gene: 13. The germline CDR1 and CDR2 sequences are MDHEN and SYDVKM. CDR3 amino acids: CASNLGGTSRNSYNEQFF. As DNA, the CDR3 is TGTGCCAGCAACTTAGGCGGGACTAGCCGTAACTCCTACAATGAGCAGTTCTTC. The full variable domain, completed using reference TRBV28 and TRBJ2-1, is DVKVTQSSRYLVKRTGEKVFLECVQDMDHENMFWYRQDPGLGLRLIYFSYDVKMKEKGDIPEGYSVSREKKERFSLILESASTNQTSMYLCASNLGGTSRNSYNEQFFGPGTRLTVL.

This clone was seen repeatedly, ten times or more. The chain links TRBV20-1 to TRBJ1-2; the D gene is possibly TRBD1 (6 bases). Germline loops: CDR1 DFQATT, CDR2 SNEGSKA (reference sequence). CDR3 length equals 15 residues. Trimming shortened V by 3 bases and J by 6 bases, and 20 bases separated the two germline ends. CDR3 residues: CSASLAGEGKDGYTF. CDR3 DNA: TGCAGTGCTAGTTTAGCAGGGGAAGGGAAGGATGGCTACACCTTC.

This chain links TRBV11-2 with TRBJ2-5; 13 nucleotides agree with TRBD2. Per germline, CDR1 SGHAT and CDR2 FQNNGV. The CDR3 contains 15 residues. The V and J ends lost 5 bases and 2 bases, in that order; junction bases with no gene match: 2. The CDR3 DNA sequence: TGTGCCAGCAGCCGGGGACTAGCGGGGCAAGAGACCCAGTACTTC. This gives the protein CASSRGLAGQETQYF.

V usage is TRBV5-4 and J usage is TRBJ1-2, with D possibly being TRBD1 (5 bases). Per the germline V gene, CDR1 is SGHNT and CDR2 is YYREEE (reference sequence). V was pared by 4 bases and J by 4 bases, with 17 bases between. There are 15 residues in the CDR3. The CDR3 protein is CASSPGPARGYGYTF. The CDR3 DNA reads TGTGCCAGCAGCCCCGGACCTGCTAGGGGCTATGGCTACACCTTC.

This clone was recorded once. V is TRBV27 and J is TRBJ1-1; D is unresolved. CDR1 and CDR2 (germline): MNHEY, SMNVEV (reference sequence). V was cut by 8 bases and J by 6 bases, with 7 bases left in between. CDR3 length: 10 residues. CDR3 protein: CASGLPEAFF. The CDR3 bases are TGTGCCAGCGGGCTCCCTGAAGCTTTCTTT.

The V and J genes are TRBV6-5 and TRBJ1-1; weak D call: TRBD1 (5 bases). Germline-derived CDR1 and CDR2 are MNHEY and SVGAGI. The V end was cut by 5 bases, the J end by 4 bases, with 17 bases between. This CDR3 spans 15 amino acids. This chain's CDR3 is CASSHGGNLGTEAFF. In DNA form, the CDR3 reads TGTGCCAGCAGTCACGGGGGGAATTTGGGCACTGAAGCTTTCTTT.

V is TRBV11-3 and J is TRBJ2-1; D possibly corresponds to TRBD2 (6 bases). There are 17 residues in the CDR3. Trimming cost V 2 bases and J 0 bases, with 14 bases left between them. Germline V gene lookup returns CDR1 SGHNT and CDR2 YENEEA. The CDR3, as DNA: TGTGCCAGCAGCTTACGTCGCGGGGTGAGCTCCTACAATGAGCAGTTCTTC. It specifies CASSLRRGVSSYNEQFF.

The chain recombines TRBV18 with TRBJ2-2; D is perhaps TRBD2 (5 bases). The germline CDR1 and CDR2 sequences are KGHSH and LQKENI. The V gene lost 6 bases and the J gene lost 6 bases, with 14 bases spanning the gap. The CDR3 totals 14 residues. CDR3 loop: CASSEVGVAGELFF. The DNA for the CDR3 is TGTGCCAGCTCGGAGGTCGGGGTTGCCGGGGAGCTGTTTTTT.

The chain links TRBV3-1 (or the pseudogene TRBV3-2) to TRBJ2-2; TRBD2 matches 8 bases. Per germline, CDR1 LGHDT and CDR2 YNNKEL (reference sequence). The CDR3 loop spans 15 amino acids. Germline trimming cut 4 bases from V and 5 bases from J; bases unmatched to any gene: 6. The CDR3 here is CASSPGLARTGELFF. The CDR3 bases are TGTGCCAGCAGCCCCGGACTAGCAAGGACCGGGGAGCTGTTTTTT.